These T cell receptor beta chains were read from a single sample in a study of shared clonotypes between healthy human individuals. Sequenced by immunoSEQ multiplex PCR; TCRdb stores in-frame clones only, minus some. The data hold nearly 500,000 clones, with around 78% observed a single time. The sequenced material came from PBMCs. These receptors originate from a woman aged 40 to 55 in good health. Some clones in this sample may be carry-over from other donors' samples. CDR3s include the opening cysteine and the closing phenylalanine or tryptophan. The D gene is left open where the match is weak. For some rows the clone size is stated as once, few or many, or as a class when expanded; others skip it.

j_call: TRBJ2-7
clone_size: once
d_call: TRBD1
v_call: TRBV6-5
cdr3_aa: CASSYTDRGFPYEQYF
cdr3_nt: TGTGCCAGCAGTTATACGGACAGGGGGTTCCCCTACGAGCAGTACTTC

j_call: TRBJ1-2
clone_size: NA
d_call: TRBD1
v_call: TRBV6-5
cdr3_aa: CASSCSLDRGSEGYTF
cdr3_nt: TGTGCCAGCAGTTGCTCGTTGGACAGGGGAAGCGAGGGCTACACCTTC

j_call: TRBJ1-1
clone_size: NA
d_call: NA
v_call: TRBV5-6
cdr3_aa: CASSSREWAFF
cdr3_nt: TGTGCCAGCAGCTCCAGGGAGTGGGCTTTCTTT

j_call: TRBJ1-2
clone_size: NA
d_call: TRBD1
v_call: TRBV14
cdr3_aa: CASSQVGTGYGYTF
cdr3_nt: TGTGCCAGCAGCCAAGTCGGGACAGGCTATGGCTACACCTTC

j_call: TRBJ2-7
clone_size: NA
d_call: NA
v_call: TRBV7-2
cdr3_aa: CASSSTSYEQYF
cdr3_nt: TGTGCCAGCAGCTCTACCTCCTACGAGCAGTACTTC

j_call: TRBJ1-5
clone_size: few
d_call: NA
v_call: TRBV28
cdr3_aa: CASSLLAGNQPQHF
cdr3_nt: TGTGCCAGCAGTTTACTTGCGGGTAATCAGCCCCAGCATTTT

j_call: TRBJ2-5
clone_size: NA
d_call: NA
v_call: TRBV5-4
cdr3_aa: CASSLNTGRETQYF
cdr3_nt: TGTGCCAGCAGCCTGAATACGGGGCGAGAGACCCAGTACTTC

j_call: TRBJ1-3
clone_size: NA
d_call: NA
v_call: TRBV6-5
cdr3_aa: CASSPRARGNTIYF
cdr3_nt: TGTGCCAGCAGCCCCCGGGCGCGTGGAAACACCATATATTTT

j_call: TRBJ2-5
clone_size: few
d_call: TRBD1
v_call: TRBV28
cdr3_aa: CASSLGTGRQQYF
cdr3_nt: TGTGCCAGCAGTTTAGGGACAGGGAGGCAACAGTACTTC

j_call: TRBJ2-7
clone_size: NA
d_call: NA
v_call: TRBV18
cdr3_aa: CASSPVIWEQYF
cdr3_nt: TGTGCCAGCTCACCAGTGATCTGGGAGCAGTACTTC

j_call: TRBJ2-7
clone_size: NA
d_call: NA
v_call: TRBV6-1
cdr3_aa: CASSESEIYEQYF
cdr3_nt: TGTGCCAGCAGTGAGTCGGAAATCTACGAGCAGTACTTC

j_call: TRBJ1-1
clone_size: NA
d_call: NA
v_call: TRBV18
cdr3_aa: CASSPLQGNTEAFF
cdr3_nt: TGTGCCAGCTCACCACTACAGGGGAACACTGAAGCTTTCTTT

j_call: TRBJ2-1
clone_size: NA
d_call: TRBD2
v_call: TRBV29-1
cdr3_aa: CSVVGGRAVRSYNEQFF
cdr3_nt: TGCAGCGTTGTTGGCGGGAGGGCCGTCCGTTCCTACAATGAGCAGTTCTTC

j_call: TRBJ2-7
clone_size: NA
d_call: TRBD2
v_call: TRBV6-6
cdr3_aa: CASSRTSHEQYF
cdr3_nt: TGTGCCAGCAGTCGGACTAGCCACGAGCAGTACTTC

j_call: TRBJ1-3
clone_size: NA
d_call: NA
v_call: TRBV12-1
cdr3_aa: CASSPPGQGLRGNTIYF
cdr3_nt: TGTGCCAGCAGCCCGCCGGGGCAGGGACTGCGTGGAAACACCATATATTTT

j_call: TRBJ2-7
clone_size: NA
d_call: NA
v_call: TRBV19
cdr3_aa: CASMEPGMVWAPGTPLYEQYF
cdr3_nt: TGTGCCAGTATGGAACCAGGGATGGTCTGGGCTCCCGGGACCCCCCTCTACGAGCAGTACTTC

j_call: TRBJ2-1
clone_size: NA
d_call: NA
v_call: TRBV4-2
cdr3_aa: CASSQDLGREQFF
cdr3_nt: TGTGCCAGCAGCCAAGATTTGGGGCGTGAGCAGTTCTTC

j_call: TRBJ2-1
clone_size: few
d_call: TRBD2
v_call: TRBV5-4
cdr3_aa: CASSLTELAGYNEQFF
cdr3_nt: TGTGCCAGCAGCCTTACAGAACTAGCGGGCTACAATGAGCAGTTCTTC

j_call: TRBJ2-2
clone_size: NA
d_call: TRBD1
v_call: TRBV6-5
cdr3_aa: CASSYTGVTGELFF
cdr3_nt: TGTGCCAGCAGTTATACAGGGGTTACCGGGGAGCTGTTTTTT

j_call: TRBJ2-7
clone_size: NA
d_call: NA
v_call: TRBV18
cdr3_aa: CASSSTVGQGSIGAGYEQYF
cdr3_nt: TGTGCCAGCTCATCCACCGTTGGGCAGGGGTCGATCGGAGCTGGCTACGAGCAGTACTTC

j_call: TRBJ2-7
clone_size: NA
d_call: TRBD1
v_call: TRBV11-2
cdr3_aa: CASSAPGTGPYEQYF
cdr3_nt: TGTGCCAGCAGCGCCCCCGGGACAGGGCCATACGAGCAGTACTTC

j_call: TRBJ2-5
clone_size: few
d_call: NA
v_call: TRBV7-2
cdr3_aa: CASSPDAGTQYF
cdr3_nt: TGTGCCAGCAGCCCTGATGCGGGGACCCAGTACTTC

j_call: TRBJ2-1
clone_size: NA
d_call: TRBD2
v_call: TRBV15
cdr3_aa: CATSREIAGVQQFF
cdr3_nt: TGTGCCACCAGCAGAGAAATAGCGGGAGTCCAGCAGTTCTTC

j_call: TRBJ2-1
clone_size: NA
d_call: TRBD2
v_call: TRBV4-2
cdr3_aa: CASSQDDRTSLSEQFF
cdr3_nt: TGTGCCAGCAGCCAAGATGATCGGACTAGCCTGTCTGAGCAGTTCTTC

j_call: TRBJ2-5
clone_size: NA
d_call: NA
v_call: TRBV7-8
cdr3_aa: CASSLNSQETQYF
cdr3_nt: TGTGCCAGCAGCTTGAACAGCCAAGAGACCCAGTACTTC

j_call: TRBJ2-2
clone_size: NA
d_call: TRBD1
v_call: TRBV28
cdr3_aa: CASTTRGQGNTGELFF
cdr3_nt: TGTGCCAGCACCACAAGGGGACAGGGCAACACCGGGGAGCTGTTTTTT

j_call: TRBJ2-1
clone_size: few
d_call: NA
v_call: TRBV20-1
cdr3_aa: CSAGGAEQFF
cdr3_nt: TGCAGTGCTGGGGGGGCTGAGCAGTTCTTC

j_call: TRBJ2-7
clone_size: NA
d_call: TRBD2
v_call: TRBV7-3
cdr3_aa: CASSVGSGSPEQYF
cdr3_nt: TGTGCCAGCTCTGTCGGTAGCGGGAGTCCCGAGCAGTACTTC

j_call: TRBJ2-6
clone_size: NA
d_call: TRBD1
v_call: TRBV18
cdr3_aa: CASSPTGGQGAGANVLTF
cdr3_nt: TGTGCCAGCTCACCTACCGGAGGACAGGGGGCTGGGGCCAACGTCCTGACTTTC

j_call: TRBJ1-1
clone_size: NA
d_call: NA
v_call: TRBV19
cdr3_aa: CASKPRDGSDEAFF
cdr3_nt: TGTGCCAGTAAACCCAGGGACGGATCAGATGAAGCTTTCTTT

j_call: TRBJ2-7
clone_size: NA
d_call: NA
v_call: TRBV11-2
cdr3_aa: CASSFSSGASYEQYF
cdr3_nt: TGTGCCAGCAGCTTTTCTTCAGGGGCATCCTACGAGCAGTACTTC

j_call: TRBJ2-5
clone_size: NA
d_call: NA
v_call: TRBV7-2
cdr3_aa: CASSPRLSAETQYF
cdr3_nt: TGTGCCAGCAGCCCTCGGCTTTCCGCGGAGACCCAGTACTTC

j_call: TRBJ2-3
clone_size: few
d_call: TRBD2
v_call: TRBV2
cdr3_aa: CASRRATSVSTDTQYF
cdr3_nt: TGTGCCAGCAGAAGGGCCACTAGCGTGAGCACAGATACGCAGTATTTT

j_call: TRBJ1-1
clone_size: NA
d_call: NA
v_call: TRBV30
cdr3_aa: CAWSGLTEAFF
cdr3_nt: TGTGCCTGGAGTGGCCTCACTGAAGCTTTCTTT

j_call: TRBJ2-5
clone_size: few
d_call: NA
v_call: TRBV27
cdr3_aa: CASSLRAPREETQYF
cdr3_nt: TGTGCCAGCAGCCTCCGAGCCCCGAGGGAGGAGACCCAGTACTTC

j_call: TRBJ1-5
clone_size: NA
d_call: NA
v_call: TRBV6-1
cdr3_aa: CASSERGQPQHF
cdr3_nt: TGTGCCAGCAGTGAGCGGGGTCAGCCCCAGCATTTT

j_call: TRBJ1-4
clone_size: NA
d_call: TRBD1
v_call: TRBV27
cdr3_aa: CASSWTGDGEKLFF
cdr3_nt: TGTGCCAGCAGTTGGACAGGGGATGGTGAAAAACTGTTTTTT

j_call: TRBJ1-3
clone_size: NA
d_call: NA
v_call: TRBV2
cdr3_aa: CASRAQGGNTIYF
cdr3_nt: TGTGCCAGCAGGGCCCAGGGGGGAAACACCATATATTTT

j_call: TRBJ2-7
clone_size: NA
d_call: TRBD1
v_call: TRBV18
cdr3_aa: CASSPRWDSSYEQYF
cdr3_nt: TGTGCCAGCTCACCACGGTGGGACAGCTCCTACGAGCAGTACTTC

j_call: TRBJ1-3
clone_size: NA
d_call: NA
v_call: TRBV18
cdr3_aa: CASRALSGNTIYF
cdr3_nt: TGTGCCAGCCGGGCTCTTTCTGGAAACACCATATATTTT

j_call: TRBJ2-3
clone_size: NA
d_call: NA
v_call: TRBV10-3
cdr3_aa: CAISEGGGSTDTQYF
cdr3_nt: TGTGCCATCAGTGAGGGCGGCGGAAGCACAGATACGCAGTATTTT

j_call: TRBJ1-1
clone_size: NA
d_call: NA
v_call: TRBV5-5
cdr3_aa: CASSLAGGGTEAFF
cdr3_nt: TGTGCCAGCAGCTTGGCCGGAGGGGGCACTGAAGCTTTCTTT

j_call: TRBJ2-2
clone_size: NA
d_call: TRBD1
v_call: TRBV15
cdr3_aa: CATSRWTGRNTGELFF
cdr3_nt: TGTGCCACCAGCAGATGGACAGGGCGGAACACCGGGGAGCTGTTTTTT

j_call: TRBJ2-7
clone_size: NA
d_call: NA
v_call: TRBV27
cdr3_aa: CASSRGYRELRGQYF
cdr3_nt: TGCGCCAGCAGCCGTGGGTACAGAGAGCTACGGGGGCAGTACTTC

j_call: TRBJ2-6
clone_size: NA
d_call: TRBD2
v_call: TRBV7-3
cdr3_aa: CASSPLAGGSGANVLTF
cdr3_nt: TGTGCCAGCAGCCCACTAGCGGGGGGCTCTGGGGCCAACGTCCTGACTTTC

j_call: TRBJ2-2
clone_size: NA
d_call: NA
v_call: TRBV10-3
cdr3_aa: CAISSSTGELFF
cdr3_nt: TGTGCCATCAGTTCCAGCACCGGGGAGCTGTTTTTT

j_call: TRBJ2-7
clone_size: NA
d_call: NA
v_call: TRBV28
cdr3_aa: CASSFRVEQYF
cdr3_nt: TGTGCCAGCAGTTTCAGGGTCGAGCAGTACTTC

j_call: TRBJ1-2
clone_size: NA
d_call: TRBD1
v_call: TRBV28
cdr3_aa: CASSLQDGQGITF
cdr3_nt: TGTGCCAGCAGTCTCCAGGATGGACAGGGAATCACCTTC

j_call: TRBJ2-1
clone_size: few
d_call: TRBD1
v_call: TRBV7-9
cdr3_aa: CASSTGQGNEQFF
cdr3_nt: TGTGCCAGCAGCACCGGACAGGGGAATGAGCAGTTCTTC